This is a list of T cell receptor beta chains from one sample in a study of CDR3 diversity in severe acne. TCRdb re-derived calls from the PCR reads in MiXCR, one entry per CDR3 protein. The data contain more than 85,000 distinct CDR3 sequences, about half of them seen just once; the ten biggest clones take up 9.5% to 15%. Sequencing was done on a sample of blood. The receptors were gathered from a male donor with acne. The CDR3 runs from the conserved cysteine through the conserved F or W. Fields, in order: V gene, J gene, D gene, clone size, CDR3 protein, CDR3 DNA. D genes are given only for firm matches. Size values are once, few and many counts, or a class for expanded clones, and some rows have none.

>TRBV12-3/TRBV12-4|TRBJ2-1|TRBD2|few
CASLVTSGSLNEQFF
TGTGCCAGCTTAGTGACTAGCGGGAGTCTCAATGAGCAGTTCTTC
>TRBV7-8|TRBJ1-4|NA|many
CASSLVVGGRRANEKLFF
TGTGCCAGCAGCTTAGTGGTGGGGGGGCGTAGGGCAAATGAAAAACTGTTTTTT
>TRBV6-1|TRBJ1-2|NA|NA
CASSEAHGTGYGYTF
TGTGCCAGCAGTGAAGCGCACGGGACCGGATATGGCTACACCTTC
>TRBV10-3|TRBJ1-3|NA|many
CAALRAGQGNTIYF
TGTGCCGCTCTCAGGGCGGGGCAAGGAAACACCATATATTTT
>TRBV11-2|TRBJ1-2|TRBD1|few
CASSNPGQGNYGYTF
TGTGCCAGCAGCAATCCGGGACAGGGGAACTATGGCTACACCTTC
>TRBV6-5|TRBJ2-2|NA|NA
CASSYSAESNTGELFF
TGTGCCAGCAGTTATTCTGCGGAGTCGAACACCGGGGAGCTGTTTTTT
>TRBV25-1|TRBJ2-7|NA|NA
CASSESGPDYEQYF
TGTGCCAGCAGTGAATCTGGGCCAGATTACGAGCAGTACTTC
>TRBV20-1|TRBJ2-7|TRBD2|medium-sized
CSALALDSSGPLYEQYF
TGCAGTGCTCTAGCCCTCGACTCTAGCGGACCTCTCTACGAGCAGTACTTC
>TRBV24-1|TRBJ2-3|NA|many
CATSDLWAGGTDTQYF
TGTGCCACCAGTGATTTATGGGCAGGGGGCACAGATACGCAGTATTTT
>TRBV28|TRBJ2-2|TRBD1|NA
CASSPTLGQGTGELFF
TGTGCCAGCAGTCCTACTTTGGGACAGGGAACCGGGGAGCTGTTTTTT